Listed below are T cell receptor beta chains from one sample, sequenced in a study of T cell repertoires in cytomegalovirus infection. TCRdb called the reads again in MiXCR, with one record for every CDR3 protein. This sample has under 500,000 distinct CDR3 sequences, with 42% found just once. For these receptors, no antigen is known. The input for sequencing was cultured PBMCs, taken from culture after CMV antigen stimulation. All receptors derive from a human donor in good health (CMV status not recorded). Some clones in this sample may be carry-over from other donors' samples. The CDR3 runs from the conserved cysteine through the conserved F or W. The order of the fields is V gene, clone size, J gene, D gene, CDR3 protein, CDR3 DNA. A D gene is named only where the DNA matches it firmly. Some rows mark clone size as missing; the rest say once, few, many or name a class of expanded clone.

TRBV7-9	.	TRBJ1-6	TRBD1	CASSLGSDRAVSPLHF	TGTGCCAGCAGCTTAGGAAGTGACAGGGCTGTTTCACCCCTCCACTTT
TRBV12-3/TRBV12-4	many	TRBJ1-5	TRBD1	CASSLTGNQPQHF	TGTGCCAGCAGCCTGACAGGGAATCAGCCCCAGCATTTT
TRBV29-1	.	TRBJ2-5	.	CSVLRGQETQYF	TGCAGCGTTCTCCGGGGGCAAGAGACCCAGTACTTC
TRBV7-9	.	TRBJ2-2	TRBD2	CASSPLAGANTGELFF	TGTGCCAGCAGCCCTCTAGCGGGAGCTAACACCGGGGAGCTGTTTTTT
TRBV6-2/TRBV6-3	few	TRBJ2-2	TRBD1	CASSTGTANTGELFF	TGTGCCAGCAGCACCGGGACAGCAAACACCGGGGAGCTGTTTTTT
TRBV9	.	TRBJ2-1	TRBD2	CASSPPGTSGDNEQFF	TGTGCCAGCAGCCCCCCCGGGACTAGCGGGGACAATGAGCAGTTCTTC
TRBV20-1	.	TRBJ1-1	.	CSARDPRIGDTEAFF	TGCAGTGCTAGAGACCCAAGGATCGGGGACACTGAAGCTTTCTTT
TRBV6-2/TRBV6-3	once	TRBJ1-4	.	CAAGLSATNEKLFF	TGTGCCGCCGGTCTTAGTGCGACTAATGAAAAACTGTTTTTT
TRBV30	.	TRBJ1-5	.	CAWSSVTRGQPQHF	TGTGCCTGGAGTAGTGTTACAAGGGGTCAGCCCCAGCATTTT
TRBV6-2/TRBV6-3	few	TRBJ2-7	TRBD2	CASSYPRTSGYEQYF	TGTGCCAGCAGTTACCCTCGGACTAGCGGTTACGAGCAGTACTTC
TRBV5-4	.	TRBJ2-5	.	CASSWDQTTQYF	TGTGCCAGCAGCTGGGACCAGACGACCCAGTACTTC